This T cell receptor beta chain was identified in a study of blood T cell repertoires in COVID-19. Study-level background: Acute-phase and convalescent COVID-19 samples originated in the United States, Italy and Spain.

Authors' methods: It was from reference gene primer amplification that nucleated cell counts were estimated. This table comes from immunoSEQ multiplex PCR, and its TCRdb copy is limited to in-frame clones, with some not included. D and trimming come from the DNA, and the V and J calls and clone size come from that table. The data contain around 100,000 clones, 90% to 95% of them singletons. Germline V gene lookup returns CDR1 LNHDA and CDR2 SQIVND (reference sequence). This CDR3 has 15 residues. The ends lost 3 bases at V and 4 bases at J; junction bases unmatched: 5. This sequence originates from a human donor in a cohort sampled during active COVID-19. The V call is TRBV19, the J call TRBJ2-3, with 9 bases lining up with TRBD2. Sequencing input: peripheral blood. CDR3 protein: CASSMEREAADTQYF. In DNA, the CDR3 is TGTGCCAGTAGTATGGAGCGGGAGGCCGCAGATACGCAGTATTTT.